This T cell receptor (beta chain) was recovered during a study of blood T cells in healthy people across ages. The overall study: Capture by template switching was about one barcoded beta molecule per two T cells.

Together with a sample-barcoded 5' primer, a J-beta primer mix was included in a second PCR lasting roughly 6 to 12 cycles. With 12 random nucleotides, a template-switch adaptor tagged each individual cDNA molecule. TCRdb re-analysed the 5' RACE reads in MiXCR, keeping a single row per CDR3 protein. This table has approximately 1,000,000 distinct CDR3 sequences, roughly two fifths appearing once. The table lists this clonotype with a few counts. Specimen: blood. This receptor was identified in a man between 18 and 35 years old in good health.

The CDR3 coding sequence is TGTGCCATCAGTGAGTCTGGGACATTCAATCAGCCCCAGCATTTT. It translates to CAISESGTFNQPQHF. The chain uses TRBV10-3 and TRBJ1-5; perhaps TRBD1 as D (6 bases). V dropped 0 bases and J dropped 3 bases, with 9 bases sitting between them. The CDR3 has 15 residues. Germline CDR1 and CDR2: ENHRY and SYGVKD.